This TCR beta chain stems from a study of T cell repertoires in cytomegalovirus infection. At the level of the study: It can be stated that public TCR beta signatures indicated CMV infection as well as a matching HLA type.

V lost 3 bases to trimming and J lost 1 base; unmatched junction nucleotides: 4. The germline gives CDR1 SGHTS, CDR2 YDEGEE. CDR3 size: 14 residues. Points from the study as a whole: HLA-C-restricted CMV clonotypes gave the most frequent clonotype in two of eight donors.

This clonotype has a count of ten or more. Antigen: not known. TCRdb independently ran MiXCR on the reads; one entry per CDR3 protein. The table includes around 210,000 distinct CDR3 sequences, 5% to 8.5% detected once. This chain joins TRBV5-8 and TRBJ2-7; 7 bases agree with TRBD1. Sequencing was done on a sample of PBMCs. This TCR derives from a human donor in good health (CMV status not recorded). Some clones in this sample may be carry-over from other donors' samples. The CDR3 DNA follows: TGTGCCAGCAGCTCGGGACAGCCATCCTACGAGCAGTACTTC. This encodes CASSSGQPSYEQYF.